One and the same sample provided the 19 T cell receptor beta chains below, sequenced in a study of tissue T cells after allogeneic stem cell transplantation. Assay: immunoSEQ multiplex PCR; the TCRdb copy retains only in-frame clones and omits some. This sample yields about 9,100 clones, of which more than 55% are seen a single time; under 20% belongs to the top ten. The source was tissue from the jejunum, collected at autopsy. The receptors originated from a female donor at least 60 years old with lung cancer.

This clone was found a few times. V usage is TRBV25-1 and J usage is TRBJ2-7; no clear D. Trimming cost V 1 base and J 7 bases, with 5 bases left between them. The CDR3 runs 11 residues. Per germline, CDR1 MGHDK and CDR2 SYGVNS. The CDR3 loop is CASSELKEQYF. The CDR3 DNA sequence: TGTGCCAGCAGTGAATTAAAGGAGCAGTACTTC.

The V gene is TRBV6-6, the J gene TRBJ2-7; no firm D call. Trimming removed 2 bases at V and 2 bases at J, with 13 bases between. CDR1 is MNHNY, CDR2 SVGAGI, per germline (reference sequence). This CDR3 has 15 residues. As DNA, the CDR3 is TGTGCCAGCAGTTACGGGCCGGCCGAGACCTACGAGCAGTACTTC. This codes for CASSYGPAETYEQYF.

CDR3 in DNA: TGTGCCAGCCCCCCCGCCTCTGGGGCCAACGTCCTGACTTTC. Protein sequence: CASPPASGANVLTF. The V call is TRBV18, the J call TRBJ2-6, with D unresolved. The CDR3 is 14 residues long. The V gene lost 8 bases and the J gene lost 0 bases, with 8 bases spanning the gap. Germline CDR1 is KGHSH and CDR2 is LQKENI.

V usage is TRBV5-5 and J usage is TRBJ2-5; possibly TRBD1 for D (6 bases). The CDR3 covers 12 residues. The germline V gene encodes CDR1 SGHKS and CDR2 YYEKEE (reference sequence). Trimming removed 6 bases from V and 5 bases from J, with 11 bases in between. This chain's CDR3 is CASNRVGETQYF. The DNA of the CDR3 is TGTGCCAGCAACAGGGTAGGTGAGACCCAGTACTTC. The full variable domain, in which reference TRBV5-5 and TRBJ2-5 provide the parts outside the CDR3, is DAGVTQSPTHLIKTRGQQVTLRCSPISGHKSVSWYQQVLGQGPQFIFQYYEKEERGRGNFPDRFSARQFPNYSSELNVNALLLGDSALYLCASNRVGETQYFGPGTRLLVL.

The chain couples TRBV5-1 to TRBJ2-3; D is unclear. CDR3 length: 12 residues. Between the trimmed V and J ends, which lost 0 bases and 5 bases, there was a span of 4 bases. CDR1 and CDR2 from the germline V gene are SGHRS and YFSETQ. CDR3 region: CASSLEQDTQYF. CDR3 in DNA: TGCGCCAGCAGCTTGGAGCAAGATACGCAGTATTTT.

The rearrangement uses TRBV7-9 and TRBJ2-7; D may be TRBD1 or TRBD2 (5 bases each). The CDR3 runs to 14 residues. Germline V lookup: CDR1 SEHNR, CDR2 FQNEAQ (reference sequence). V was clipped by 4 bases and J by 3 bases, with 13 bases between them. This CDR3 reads CASSYGDRRYEQYF. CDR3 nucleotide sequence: TGTGCCAGCAGCTACGGGGACCGTCGCTACGAGCAGTACTTC.

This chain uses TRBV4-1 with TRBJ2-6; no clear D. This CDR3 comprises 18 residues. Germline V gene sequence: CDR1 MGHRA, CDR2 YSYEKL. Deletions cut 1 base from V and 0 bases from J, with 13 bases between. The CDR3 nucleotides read TGCGCCAGCAGCCAAGGGTTGCGTACCGGCTCTGGGGCCAACGTCCTGACTTTC. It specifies CASSQGLRTGSGANVLTF.

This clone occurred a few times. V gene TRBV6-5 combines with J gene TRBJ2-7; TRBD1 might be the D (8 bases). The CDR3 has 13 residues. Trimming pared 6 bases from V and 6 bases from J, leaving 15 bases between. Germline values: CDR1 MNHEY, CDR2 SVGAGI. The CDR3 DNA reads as TGTGCCAGCAGCTGGAACAGGGGGGGCGAGCAGTACTTC. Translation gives CASSWNRGGEQYF.

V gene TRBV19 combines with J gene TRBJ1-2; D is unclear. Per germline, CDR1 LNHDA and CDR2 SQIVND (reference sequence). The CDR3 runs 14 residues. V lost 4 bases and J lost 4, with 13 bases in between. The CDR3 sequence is CASSTQTRRYGYTF. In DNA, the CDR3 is TGTGCCAGTAGTACACAGACCCGACGCTATGGCTACACCTTC.

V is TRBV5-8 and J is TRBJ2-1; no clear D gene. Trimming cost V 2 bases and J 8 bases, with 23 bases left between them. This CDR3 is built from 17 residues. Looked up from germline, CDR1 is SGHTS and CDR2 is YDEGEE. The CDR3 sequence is CASSLIPEPTLHDEQFF. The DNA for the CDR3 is TGTGCCAGCAGCTTAATCCCGGAACCCACCTTACATGATGAGCAGTTCTTC.

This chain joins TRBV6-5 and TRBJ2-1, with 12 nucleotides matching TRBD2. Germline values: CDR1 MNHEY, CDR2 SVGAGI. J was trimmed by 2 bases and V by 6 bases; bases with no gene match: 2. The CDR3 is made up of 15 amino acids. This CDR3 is CASRPSGGAYNEQFF. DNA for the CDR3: TGTGCCAGCAGACCTAGCGGGGGGGCCTACAATGAGCAGTTCTTC.

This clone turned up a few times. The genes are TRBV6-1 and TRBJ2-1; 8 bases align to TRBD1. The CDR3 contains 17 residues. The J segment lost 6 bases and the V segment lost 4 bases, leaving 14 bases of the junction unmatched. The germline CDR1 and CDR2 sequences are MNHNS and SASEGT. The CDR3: CASSALFQGAVGNEQFF. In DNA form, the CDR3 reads TGTGCCAGCAGTGCTTTGTTCCAGGGGGCTGTGGGCAATGAGCAGTTCTTC.

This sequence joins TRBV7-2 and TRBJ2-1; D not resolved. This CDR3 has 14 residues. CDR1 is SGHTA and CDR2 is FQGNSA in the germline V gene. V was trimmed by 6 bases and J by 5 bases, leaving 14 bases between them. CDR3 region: CASRRTLTHNEQFF. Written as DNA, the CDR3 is TGTGCCAGCAGGAGGACGCTCACCCACAATGAGCAGTTCTTC.

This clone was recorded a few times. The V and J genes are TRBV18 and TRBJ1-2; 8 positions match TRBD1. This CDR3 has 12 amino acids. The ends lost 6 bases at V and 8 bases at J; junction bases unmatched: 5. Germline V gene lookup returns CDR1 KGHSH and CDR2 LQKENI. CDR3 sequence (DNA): TGTGCCAGCTCTAACGGACAGGGCGGCTACACCTTC. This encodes CASSNGQGGYTF.

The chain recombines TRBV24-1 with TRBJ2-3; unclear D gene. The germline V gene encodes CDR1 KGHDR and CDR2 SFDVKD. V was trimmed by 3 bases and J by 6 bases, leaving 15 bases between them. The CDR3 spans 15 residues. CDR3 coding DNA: TGTGCCACCAGTGATCGTAACAGTCCCTCGGATACGCAGTATTTT. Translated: CATSDRNSPSDTQYF.

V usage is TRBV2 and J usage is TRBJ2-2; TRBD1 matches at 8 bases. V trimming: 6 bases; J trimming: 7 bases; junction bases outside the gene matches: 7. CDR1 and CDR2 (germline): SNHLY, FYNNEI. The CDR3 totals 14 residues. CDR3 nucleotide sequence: TGTGCCAGCAGAGTACAGGGGGTCGGCGGGGAGCTGTTTTTT. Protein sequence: CASRVQGVGGELFF.

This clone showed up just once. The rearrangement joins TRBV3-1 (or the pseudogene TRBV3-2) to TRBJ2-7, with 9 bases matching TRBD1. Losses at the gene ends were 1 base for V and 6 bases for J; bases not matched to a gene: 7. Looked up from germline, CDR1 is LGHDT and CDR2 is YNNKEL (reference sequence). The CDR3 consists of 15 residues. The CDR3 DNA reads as TGTGCCAGCAGCCAAGGACCACAGGGGGCCCTCGAGCAGTACTTC. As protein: CASSQGPQGALEQYF.

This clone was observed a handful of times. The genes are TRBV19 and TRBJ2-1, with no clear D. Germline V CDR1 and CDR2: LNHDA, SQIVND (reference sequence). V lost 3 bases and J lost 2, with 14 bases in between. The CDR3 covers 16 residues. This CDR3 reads CASSIRPSRTYNEQFF. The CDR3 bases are TGTGCCAGTAGTATCCGGCCCTCCCGAACCTACAATGAGCAGTTCTTC. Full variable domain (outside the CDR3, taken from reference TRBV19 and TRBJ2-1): DGGITQSPKYLFRKEGQNVTLSCEQNLNHDAMYWYRQDPGQGLRLIYYSQIVNDFQKGDIAEGYSVSREKKESFPLTVTSAQKNPTAFYLCASSIRPSRTYNEQFFGPGTRLTVL.

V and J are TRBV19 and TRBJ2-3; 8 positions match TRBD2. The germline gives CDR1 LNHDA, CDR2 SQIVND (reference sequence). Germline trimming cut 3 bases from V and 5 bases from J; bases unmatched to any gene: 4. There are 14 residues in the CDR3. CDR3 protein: CASSIRSGRDTQYF. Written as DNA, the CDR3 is TGTGCCAGTAGTATTAGGAGCGGGAGAGATACGCAGTATTTT.